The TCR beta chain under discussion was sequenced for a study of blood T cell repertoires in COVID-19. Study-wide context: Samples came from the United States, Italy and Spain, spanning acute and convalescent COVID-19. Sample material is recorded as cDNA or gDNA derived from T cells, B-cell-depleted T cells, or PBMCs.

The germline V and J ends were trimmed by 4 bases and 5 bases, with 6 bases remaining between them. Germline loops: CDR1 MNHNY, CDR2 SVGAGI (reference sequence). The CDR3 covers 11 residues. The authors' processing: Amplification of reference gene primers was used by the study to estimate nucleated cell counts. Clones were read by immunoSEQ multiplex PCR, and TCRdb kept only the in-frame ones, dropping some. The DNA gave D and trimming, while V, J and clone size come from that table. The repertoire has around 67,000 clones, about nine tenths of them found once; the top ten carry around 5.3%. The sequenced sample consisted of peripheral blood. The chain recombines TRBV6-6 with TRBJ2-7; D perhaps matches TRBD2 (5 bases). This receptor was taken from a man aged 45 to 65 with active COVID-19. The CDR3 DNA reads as TGTGCCAGCAGTTGGGAGCACGAGCAGTACTTC. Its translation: CASSWEHEQYF.